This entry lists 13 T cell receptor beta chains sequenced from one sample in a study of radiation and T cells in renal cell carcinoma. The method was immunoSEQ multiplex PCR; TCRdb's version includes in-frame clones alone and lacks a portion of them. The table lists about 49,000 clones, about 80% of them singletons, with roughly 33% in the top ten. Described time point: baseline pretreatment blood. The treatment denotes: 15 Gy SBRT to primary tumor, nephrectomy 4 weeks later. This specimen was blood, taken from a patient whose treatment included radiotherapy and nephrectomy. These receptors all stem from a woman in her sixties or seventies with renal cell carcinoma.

CDR3 region: CAIGGAGAVRNEQFF. In nucleotides, the CDR3 is TGTGCCATCGGGGGAGCGGGAGCGGTAAGGAATGAGCAGTTCTTC. The chain uses TRBV10-3 and TRBJ2-1, with 8 bases lining up with TRBD2. Germline V CDR1 and CDR2: ENHRY, SYGVKD. The CDR3 consists of 15 residues. The J segment lost 7 bases and the V segment lost 8 bases, leaving 13 bases of the junction unmatched.

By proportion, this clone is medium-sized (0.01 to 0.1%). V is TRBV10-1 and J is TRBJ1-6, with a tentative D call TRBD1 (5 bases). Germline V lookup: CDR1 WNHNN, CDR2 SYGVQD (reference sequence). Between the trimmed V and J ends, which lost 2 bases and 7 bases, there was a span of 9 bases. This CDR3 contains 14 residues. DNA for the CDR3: TGCGCCAGCAGTGAGGAGGGGATCAATTCACCCCTCCACTTT. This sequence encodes CASSEEGINSPLHF.

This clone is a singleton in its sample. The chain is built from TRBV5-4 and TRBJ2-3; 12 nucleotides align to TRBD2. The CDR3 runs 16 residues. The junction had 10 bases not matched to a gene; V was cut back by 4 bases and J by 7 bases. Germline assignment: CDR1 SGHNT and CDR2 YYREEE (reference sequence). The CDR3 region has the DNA TGTGCCAGCAGCACACGGACTAGCGGGGCGCTATATACGCAGTATTTT. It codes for CASSTRTSGALYTQYF.

CDR3: CASSRGGTNYGYTF. CDR3 bases: TGTGCCAGCAGCCGAGGAGGAACTAACTATGGCTACACCTTC. This chain connects TRBV6-5 to TRBJ1-2; D gene uncertain. Germline CDR1 is MNHEY and CDR2 is SVGAGI. This CDR3 contains 14 residues. V lost 6 bases and J 0 bases, leaving 11 bases between the germline ends.

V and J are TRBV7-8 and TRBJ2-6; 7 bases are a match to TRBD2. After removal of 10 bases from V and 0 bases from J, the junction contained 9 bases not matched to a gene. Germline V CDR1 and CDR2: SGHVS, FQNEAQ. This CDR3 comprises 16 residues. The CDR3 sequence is CATRGEGLSGANVLTF. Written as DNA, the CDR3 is TGTGCCACTCGCGGGGAGGGACTCTCTGGGGCCAACGTCCTGACTTTC.

As DNA, the CDR3 is TGTGCCAGCAGCTTCACCGGGGAGCTGTTTTTT. Translated, it gives CASSFTGELFF. The chain employs TRBV5-4 and TRBJ2-2; D unclear. The CDR3 spans 11 residues. The V and J ends lost 2 bases and 4 bases respectively, with 0 bases between them. The germline gives CDR1 SGHNT, CDR2 YYREEE (reference sequence).

The CDR3 DNA reads as TGCGCCAGCAGCCCCCGAGGGGGAGCTAACTATGGCTACACCTTC. Translated: CASSPRGGANYGYTF. The chain couples TRBV5-1 to TRBJ1-2, with a tentative D call TRBD1 (6 bases). The CDR3 length is 15 residues. From germline, CDR1 is SGHRS and CDR2 YFSETQ. Trimming left V 4 bases short and J 0 bases short, with 13 bases between.

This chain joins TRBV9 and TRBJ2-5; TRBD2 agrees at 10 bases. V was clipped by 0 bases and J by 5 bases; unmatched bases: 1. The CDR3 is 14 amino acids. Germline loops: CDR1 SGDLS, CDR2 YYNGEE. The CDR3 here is CASSVGSGGETQYF. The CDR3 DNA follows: TGTGCCAGCAGCGTAGGTAGCGGGGGGGAGACCCAGTACTTC. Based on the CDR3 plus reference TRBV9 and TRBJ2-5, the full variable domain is DSGVTQTPKHLITATGQRVTLRCSPRSGDLSVYWYQQSLDQGLQFLIQYYNGEERAKGNILERFSAQQFPDLHSELNLSSLELGDSALYFCASSVGSGGETQYFGPGTRLLVL.

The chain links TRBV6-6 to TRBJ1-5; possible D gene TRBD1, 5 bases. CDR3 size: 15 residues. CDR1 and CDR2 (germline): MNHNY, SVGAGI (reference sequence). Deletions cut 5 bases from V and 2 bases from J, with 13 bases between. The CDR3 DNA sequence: TGTGCCAGCAGTCAGGACGGGGGTGGCAATCAGCCCCAGCATTTT. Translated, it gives CASSQDGGGNQPQHF.

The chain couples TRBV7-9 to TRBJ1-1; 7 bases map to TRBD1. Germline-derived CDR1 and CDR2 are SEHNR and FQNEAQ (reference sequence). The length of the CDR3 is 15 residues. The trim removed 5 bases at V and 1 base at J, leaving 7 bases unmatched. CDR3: CASSPRQGRNTEAFF. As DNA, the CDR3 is TGTGCCAGCAGCCCCAGACAGGGAAGGAACACTGAAGCTTTCTTT.

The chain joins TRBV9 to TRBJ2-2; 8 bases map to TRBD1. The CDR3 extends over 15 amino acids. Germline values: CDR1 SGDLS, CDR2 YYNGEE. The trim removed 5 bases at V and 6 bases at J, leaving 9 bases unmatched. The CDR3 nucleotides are TGTGCCAGCAGTCCTAATCAGGGGGCTCCCGGGGAGCTGTTTTTT. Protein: CASSPNQGAPGELFF.

The CDR3, as DNA: TGTGCCATCAGTCCCGGTAATAATCAGCCCCAGCATTTT. It yields the protein CAISPGNNQPQHF. The J gene is TRBJ1-5, the V gene TRBV10-3; D is undetermined. Germline V gene sequence: CDR1 ENHRY, CDR2 SYGVKD. Deletions cut 5 bases from V and 4 bases from J, with 9 bases between. The CDR3 loop spans 13 amino acids.

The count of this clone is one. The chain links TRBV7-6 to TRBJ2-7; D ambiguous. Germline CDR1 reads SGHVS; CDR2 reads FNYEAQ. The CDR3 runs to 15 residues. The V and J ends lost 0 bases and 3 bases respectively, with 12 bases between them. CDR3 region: CASSLAASPLYEQYF. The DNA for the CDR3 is TGTGCCAGCAGCTTAGCGGCCAGCCCACTCTACGAGCAGTACTTC.